These 19 T cell receptor beta chains came from one sample sequenced in a study of a mutant IDH1 vaccine in newly diagnosed glioma. TCRdb's table, derived via immunoSEQ multiplex PCR, lists solely in-frame clones and lacks some. The data show roughly 25,000 clones, with 77% seen just once and roughly a tenth held by the top ten. What these receptors recognize is not known. The time point: week 5, during vaccination. Alongside topical imiquimod, each dose of vaccine comprised 300 ug of mutant IDH1 20-mer peptide. The source was PBMCs, collected from a glioma patient whose treatment included an IDH1 peptide vaccine. These receptor sequences come from a man aged 35 to 55 with glioma.

This clone was seen a few times. The chain has TRBV19 and TRBJ1-2; tentative D call: TRBD1 (5 bases). Trimming removed 2 bases at V and 4 bases at J, with 8 bases between. The V gene's germline CDR1 is LNHDA and CDR2 SQIVND (reference sequence). The CDR3 contains 13 residues. Here the CDR3 reads CASSIQGFYGYTF. CDR3 bases: TGTGCCAGTAGTATACAGGGTTTCTATGGCTACACCTTC.

The V call is TRBV5-6, the J call TRBJ2-5, with a tentative D call TRBD2 (7 bases). This CDR3 contains 16 residues. V was cut by 4 bases and J by 1 base, with 17 bases left in between. Germline CDR1 is SGHDT and CDR2 is YYEEEE. The CDR3 bases are TGTGCCAGCAGCCTACGGGGGGCTAGCGTCCAAGAGACCCAGTACTTC. Its protein is CASSLRGASVQETQYF. Combining the CDR3 with reference TRBV5-6 and TRBJ2-5 gives the whole variable domain DAGVTQSPTHLIKTRGQQVTLRCSPKSGHDTVSWYQQALGQGPQFIFQYYEEEERQRGNFPDRFSGHQFPNYSSELNVNALLLGDSALYLCASSLRGASVQETQYFGPGTRLLVL.

The chain combines TRBV18 with TRBJ1-2; D gene ambiguous. Germline V lookup: CDR1 KGHSH, CDR2 LQKENI. The CDR3 has 13 residues. V was cut by 6 bases and J by 8 bases, with 16 bases left in between. CDR3 bases: TGTGCCAGCTCTAGCGACCGCCCCCTAGGCTACACCTTC. Translation gives CASSSDRPLGYTF.

This chain connects TRBV18 to TRBJ2-1; tentatively, D is TRBD1 or TRBD2 (6 bases each). This CDR3 region has 14 residues. CDR1 and CDR2 (germline): KGHSH, LQKENI. The V and J ends lost 4 bases and 9 bases respectively, with 16 bases between them. CDR3 residues: CASSLAPGAGEQFF. CDR3 sequence (DNA): TGTGCCAGCTCACTCGCACCGGGGGCTGGTGAGCAGTTCTTC.

This clone was recorded only once. The junction differs from germline at one of its ends, possibly a read error. The same CDR3 is also encoded by other DNA sequences in this sample. The rearrangement uses TRBV5-1 and TRBJ2-1; TRBD2 aligns across 8 bases. This CDR3 has 14 amino acids. In germline, CDR1 is SGHRS, CDR2 YFSETQ. In nucleotides, the CDR3 is TGCGCCAGCAGCCCACGGGAGGGCTACAACGAGCAGTTCTTC. Translated: CASSPREGYNEQFF.

V is TRBV11-2 and J is TRBJ1-1; no definite D call. CDR3 length: 14 residues. V was pared by 0 bases and J by 8 bases, with 13 bases between. CDR1 is SGHAT and CDR2 is FQNNGV in the germline V gene. CDR3 in amino acids: CASSLEGNPSEAFF. The CDR3, as DNA: TGTGCCAGCAGCTTAGAAGGTAACCCTTCGGAAGCTTTCTTT.

The V and J genes are TRBV19 and TRBJ1-1; no definite D call. V shed 3 bases and J shed 1 base, with 15 bases lying between them. This CDR3 spans 16 amino acids. Germline CDR1 and CDR2: LNHDA and SQIVND (reference sequence). CDR3 amino acids: CASSIGIGGPNTEAFF. The CDR3 DNA reads as TGTGCCAGTAGTATCGGAATTGGAGGGCCGAACACTGAAGCTTTCTTT. The full variable domain, in which reference TRBV19 and TRBJ1-1 provide the parts outside the CDR3, is DGGITQSPKYLFRKEGQNVTLSCEQNLNHDAMYWYRQDPGQGLRLIYYSQIVNDFQKGDIAEGYSVSREKKESFPLTVTSAQKNPTAFYLCASSIGIGGPNTEAFFGQGTRLTVV.

This rearrangement joins TRBV18 to TRBJ1-5; the match to TRBD1 covers 8 bases. The length of the CDR3 is 16 residues. The V and J ends lost 6 bases and 0 bases, in that order; junction bases with no gene match: 7. Germline CDR1 KGHSH, CDR2 LQKENI. DNA for the CDR3: TGTGCCAGCTCTCAGGGGGCTTCTCTTAGCAATCAGCCCCAGCATTTT. Translation gives CASSQGASLSNQPQHF. The full variable domain, rest sourced from reference TRBV18 and TRBJ1-5, is NAGVMQNPRHLVRRRGQEARLRCSPMKGHSHVYWYRQLPEEGLKFMVYLQKENIIDESGMPKERFSAEFPKEGPSILRIQQVVRGDSAAYFCASSQGASLSNQPQHFGDGTRLSIL.

The chain couples TRBV10-2 to TRBJ2-1, with TRBD2 matching over 13 bases. Per the germline V gene, CDR1 is WSHSY and CDR2 is SAAADI. CDR3 length equals 15 residues. V shed 5 bases, J shed 9 bases, and the junction held 7 bases outside the gene matches. The DNA for the CDR3 is TGCGCCAGCAGTCCCACTAGCGGGAGGGCCGCTGAGCAGTTCTTC. This sequence encodes CASSPTSGRAAEQFF.

The chain is built from TRBV5-6 and TRBJ1-2; possible D gene TRBD1, 6 bases. CDR3 length equals 15 residues. Germline V gene lookup returns CDR1 SGHDT and CDR2 YYEEEE. V was pared by 4 bases and J by 4 bases, with 17 bases between. CDR3 sequence: CASSSAPGQLYGYTF. In DNA, the CDR3 is TGTGCCAGCAGCAGTGCGCCTGGACAGCTCTATGGCTACACCTTC. The full variable domain, with the rest looked up from reference TRBV5-6 and TRBJ1-2, is DAGVTQSPTHLIKTRGQQVTLRCSPKSGHDTVSWYQQALGQGPQFIFQYYEEEERQRGNFPDRFSGHQFPNYSSELNVNALLLGDSALYLCASSSAPGQLYGYTFGSGTRLTVV.

This clone is a singleton in its sample. This chain connects TRBV2 to TRBJ1-6, with D possibly matching TRBD1 (5 bases). Germline CDR1 reads SNHLY; CDR2 reads FYNNEI. V lost 6 bases to trimming and J lost 4 bases, with 16 bases between them. The CDR3 runs to 16 residues. The CDR3 DNA follows: TGTGCCAGCAGCTACGGGACGAGGGGATATAATTCACCCCTCCACTTT. Translated: CASSYGTRGYNSPLHF. Combining the CDR3 with reference TRBV2 and TRBJ1-6 gives the whole variable domain EPEVTQTPSHQVTQMGQEVILRCVPISNHLYFYWYRQILGQKVEFLVSFYNNEISEKSEIFDDQFSVERPDGSNFTLKIRSTKLEDSAMYFCASSYGTRGYNSPLHFGNGTRLTVT.

This clone showed up just a few times. The chain links TRBV29-1 to TRBJ2-1; 13 nucleotides align to TRBD2. J lost 9 bases, V lost 1 base, and 6 bases had no gene match. This CDR3 spans 15 amino acids. Germline V CDR1 and CDR2: SQVTM, ANQGSEA. The CDR3 nucleotides are TGCAGCGTTGAAGCTGGGACTAGCGGGGTATCTGAGCAGTTCTTC. This gives the protein CSVEAGTSGVSEQFF.

The rearrangement uses TRBV23-1 and TRBJ2-5; no clear D. TRBV23-1 qualifies as an ORF whose function is uncertain. V lost 7 bases and J 2 bases, leaving 8 bases between the germline ends. The CDR3 totals 12 residues. The CDR3 spells CASILGQETQYF. The CDR3 DNA is TGCGCCAGCATCTTGGGTCAAGAGACCCAGTACTTC.

The CDR3 nucleotides read TGTGCCAGCAATCAGGGTGGCGGGGAGCTGTTTTTT. This encodes CASNQGGGELFF. The chain is built from TRBV2 and TRBJ2-2; maybe TRBD1 (5 bases). The length of the CDR3 is 12 residues. V was cut by 7 bases and J by 7 bases, with 10 bases left in between. The V gene's germline CDR1 is SNHLY and CDR2 FYNNEI.

The chain has TRBV10-3 and TRBJ2-5, with 9 bases fitting TRBD2. V lost 6 bases and J lost 2; bases outside the gene matches: 4. Per germline, CDR1 ENHRY and CDR2 SYGVKD. There are 14 residues in the CDR3. CDR3: CAISLGLAQETQYF. DNA of the CDR3: TGTGCCATCAGCTTAGGACTAGCGCAAGAGACCCAGTACTTC.

The CDR3 region has the DNA TGCGCCAGCAGCTTGGAGGGTAGCGGGAGAAGTGGGGATACGCAGTATTTT. Its translation: CASSLEGSGRSGDTQYF. The V and J genes are TRBV5-1 and TRBJ2-3; 9 bases match TRBD2. J was trimmed by 6 bases and V by 0 bases; bases with no gene match: 11. Germline CDR1 is SGHRS and CDR2 is YFSETQ. CDR3 length equals 17 residues.

The V call is TRBV4-1, the J call TRBJ1-5; no firm D call. The CDR3 runs 13 residues. The V and J ends lost 1 base and 9 bases respectively, with 10 bases between them. Germline-derived CDR1 and CDR2 are MGHRA and YSYEKL. The CDR3 sequence is CASSQVLFVPQHF. For the CDR3, the DNA is TGCGCCAGCAGCCAAGTCCTGTTTGTGCCCCAGCATTTT.

The gene calls are TRBV2 and TRBJ1-5; 8 bases fit TRBD1. V lost 7 bases, J lost 5 bases, and 7 bases stayed unmatched. Germline CDR1 reads SNHLY; CDR2 reads FYNNEI. The CDR3 sequence is 14 residues long. Here the CDR3 reads CASTLRGQDQPQHF. CDR3 bases: TGTGCCAGCACCCTCCGGGGACAGGATCAGCCCCAGCATTTT.

The chain is built from TRBV25-1 and TRBJ2-1; D is uncertain. The CDR3 length is 16 residues. The germline CDR1 and CDR2 sequences are MGHDK and SYGVNS. The germline V and J ends were trimmed by 3 bases and 1 base, with 13 bases remaining between them. The CDR3 sequence: CASSDFGLESYNEQFF. The CDR3 nucleotides are TGTGCCAGCAGTGATTTTGGTCTCGAGTCCTACAATGAGCAGTTCTTC.